The clone carrying this T cell receptor (beta chain) showed up many times. What it recognizes is unknown. Molecular barcoded adaptors covering alpha/delta and beta/gamma chains were used on 400 ng RNA. A single record per CDR3 protein comes from TCRdb applying MiXCR to the reads. The data hold about 46,000 distinct CDR3 sequences, with 15% to 20% observed a single time. Sampling of bone marrow took place during active disease in every patient. Unmatched junction bases numbered 7, after V lost 2 bases and J lost 2 bases. Germline V gene lookup returns CDR1 SGHRS and CDR2 YFSETQ. This CDR3 has 16 amino acids. The data are from a study of read filtering for tumor transcriptome and immune sequencing. About the research overall: TCR-mapped reads were about 3.5 to 11 million with IR-seq versus about 85 to 1273 with RNA-seq. Points from the study as a whole: Dropping single-read clonotypes raised IR-seq and RNA-seq shared-clonotype correlation.

The TCR sequence derives from a donor aged 40 or over with multiple myeloma. The sample consisted of a population of CD138-negative cells sorted from bone marrow. The chain links TRBV5-1 to TRBJ2-1, with 7 bases that match TRBD1. The chain's CDR3 is CASSLQGKGPYNEQFF. The CDR3 bases are TGCGCCAGCAGCTTACAGGGGAAAGGCCCCTACAATGAGCAGTTCTTC.